This record covers a single T cell receptor (beta chain). Its antigen is unidentified. The data stem from a study of T cell repertoires in cytomegalovirus infection. As for the study in general: Recently identified HLA-C-restricted CMV epitopes and well-studied HLA-B-restricted CMV epitopes were used by the study. A matching HLA type, together with CMV infection, was signaled by public TCR beta signatures. Study-level results: Clonotypes of TCR beta that were HLA-C-restricted and CMV-specific dominated the ex vivo response. Cumulative public TCR beta family frequency identified CMV carriers with the relevant HLA.

TCRdb re-called the reads with MiXCR, one entry per CDR3 protein. The sample has about 480,000 distinct CDR3 sequences; 25% to 35% are singletons. The ends were cut back, 9 bases at V and 3 bases at J, with 11 bases in the middle. CDR1 and CDR2 (germline): LNHDA, SQIVND (reference sequence). The CDR3 totals 12 residues. The receptor was derived from a human donor in good health (CMV status not recorded). Some clones in this sample may be carry-over from other donors' samples. The sample in question was cultured PBMCs, obtained from culture after CMV antigen stimulation. V usage is TRBV19 and J usage is TRBJ1-2; D not resolved. CDR3 coding DNA: TGTGCCAGCAAAGAGAGGGACTATGGCTACACCTTC. Translation gives CASKERDYGYTF.